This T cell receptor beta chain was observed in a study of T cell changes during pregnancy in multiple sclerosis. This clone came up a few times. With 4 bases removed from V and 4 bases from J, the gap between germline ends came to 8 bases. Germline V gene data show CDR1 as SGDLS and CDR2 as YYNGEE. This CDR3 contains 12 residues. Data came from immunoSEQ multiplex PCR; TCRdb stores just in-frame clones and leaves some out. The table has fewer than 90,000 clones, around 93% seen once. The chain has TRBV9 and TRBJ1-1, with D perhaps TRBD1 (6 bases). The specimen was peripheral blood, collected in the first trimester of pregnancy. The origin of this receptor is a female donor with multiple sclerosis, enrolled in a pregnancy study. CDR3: CASSQGGTEAFF. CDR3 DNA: TGTGCCAGCAGCCAAGGGGGCACTGAAGCTTTCTTT.